Listed below are T cell receptor beta chains from one sample, sequenced in a study of T cell repertoires in cytomegalovirus infection. TCRdb fed the reads into MiXCR, producing one record per CDR3 protein. The sample contains roughly 78,000 distinct CDR3 sequences, 35% to 50% of which appear only once. Their recognized antigens are unknown. The sequencing here drew on CD8+ T cells from cultured PBMCs, taken from culture after CMV antigen stimulation. The receptors stem from a human donor in good health (CMV status not recorded). Some clones in this sample may be carry-over from other donors' samples. Both conserved end residues are part of each CDR3. A D gene is named only where the DNA matches it firmly. Clone size is given for some rows only: seen once, a few or many times, or a class if the clone is expanded.

>TRBD1|17|few|TRBV7-2|TRBJ2-1
TGTGCCAGCAGCTTTTCAGGGGGAAGGGTCTCCTACAATGAGCAGTTCTTC
CASSFSGGRVSYNEQFF
>-|16|few|TRBV25-1|TRBJ1-6
TGTGCCAGCAGTGAACGCACAGGGTCCTATAATTCACCCCTCCACTTT
CASSERTGSYNSPLHF
>-|16|-|TRBV7-8|TRBJ1-1
TGTGCCAGCAGCTTAGAGGGGTGGGGGATGAACACTGAAGCTTTCTTT
CASSLEGWGMNTEAFF
>-|15|-|TRBV5-8|TRBJ1-4
TGTGCCAGCAGCCCCGGGGGAGGGGTCGGTGAAAAACTGTTTTTT
CASSPGGGVGEKLFF
>TRBD2|17|few|TRBV11-2|TRBJ2-3
TGTGCCAGCAGCTTGGCGGGGGGCTCTTCTAGCACAGATACGCAGTATTTT
CASSLAGGSSSTDTQYF
>-|14|few|TRBV27|TRBJ1-1
TGTGCCAGCAGTCCGGGGGCAGGGAACACTGAAGCTTTCTTT
CASSPGAGNTEAFF
>-|12|-|TRBV5-4|TRBJ1-2
TGTGCCAGCAGCTTGCGGGGGGCGGAGGACACCTTC
CASSLRGAEDTF
>-|14|many|TRBV7-9|TRBJ2-3
TGTGCCAGCAGCCCCGAGGATTTCGCAGATACGCAGTATTTT
CASSPEDFADTQYF
>-|15|many|TRBV7-2|TRBJ2-7
TGTGCCAGCAGCCTTGGACAGTTTTCATCCTACGAGCAGTACTTC
CASSLGQFSSYEQYF
>-|15|many|TRBV28|TRBJ2-3
TGTGCCAGCAGTTTGGACAGAGCTAGCGCAGATACGCAGTATTTT
CASSLDRASADTQYF
>TRBD2|16|few|TRBV7-8|TRBJ2-3
TGTGCCAGCAGCATACTGCGGGGGACCCGCACAGATACGCAGTATTTT
CASSILRGTRTDTQYF
>-|15|-|TRBV7-2|TRBJ1-1
TGTGCCAGCAGCTTAAAATCCGGGGAGAACACTGAAGCTTTCTTT
CASSLKSGENTEAFF
>-|14|few|TRBV12-3/TRBV12-4|TRBJ1-5
TGTGCCAACCCGTGGAGGGGAGGAAATCAGCCCCAGCATTTT
CANPWRGGNQPQHF
>TRBD1|13|-|TRBV29-1|TRBJ2-7
TGCAGCGTGGGGGACAGGCGGCCCCACGAGCAGTACTTC
CSVGDRRPHEQYF
>-|18|few|TRBV19|TRBJ2-6
TGTGCCAGTTATGGGAGGATAATCCGAGGCTCTGGGGCCAACGTCCTGACTTTC
CASYGRIIRGSGANVLTF
>-|16|few|TRBV7-8|TRBJ2-1
TGTGCCAGCAGCACCCCGACGGGGTTCTCCTACAATGAGCAGTTCTTC
CASSTPTGFSYNEQFF
>-|12|-|TRBV7-6|TRBJ2-7
TGTGCCAGCAGCTTCAGGGGCAGCGAGCAGTACTTC
CASSFRGSEQYF